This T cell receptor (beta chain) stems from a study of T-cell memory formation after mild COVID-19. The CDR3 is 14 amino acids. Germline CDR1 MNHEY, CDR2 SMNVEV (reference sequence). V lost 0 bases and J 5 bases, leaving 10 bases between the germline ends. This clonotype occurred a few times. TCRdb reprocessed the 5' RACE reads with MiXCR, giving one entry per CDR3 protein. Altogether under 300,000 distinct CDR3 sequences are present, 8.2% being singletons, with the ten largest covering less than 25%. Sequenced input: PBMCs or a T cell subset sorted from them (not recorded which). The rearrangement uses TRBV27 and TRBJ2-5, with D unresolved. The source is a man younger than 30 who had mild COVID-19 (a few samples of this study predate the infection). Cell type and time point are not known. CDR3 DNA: TGTGCCAGCAGTTTATCGGTTCTAGGCGAGACCCAGTACTTC. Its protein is CASSLSVLGETQYF.